The present T cell receptor beta chain was sequenced within a study of blood T cell repertoires in COVID-19. Turning to the study itself: PBMCs, B-cell-depleted T cells, or T cells provided the cDNA or gDNA that made up the material.

As originally analysed: It was from reference gene primer amplification that nucleated cell counts were estimated. Some clones are missing from TCRdb's copy, which holds only in-frame ones; the method was immunoSEQ multiplex PCR. V, J and clone size were drawn from that table, and D and trimming were deduced from the DNA. The sample records about 98,000 clones, around nine tenths being singletons. V shed 3 bases and J shed 5 bases, with 18 bases lying between them. The CDR3 is 16 amino acids. Per the germline V gene, CDR1 is SGHRS and CDR2 is YFSETQ. The source is a man aged 45-65 years with active COVID-19. The chain uses TRBV5-1 and TRBJ2-1, with D perhaps TRBD2 (6 bases). Sequenced input: peripheral blood. CDR3 nucleotide sequence: TGCGCCAGCAGCTACCCTGTGGAGTCTAGCGACAATGAGCAGTTCTTC. Its translation is CASSYPVESSDNEQFF.